This T cell receptor beta chain was profiled in a study of PD-1 blockade in classical Hodgkin lymphoma. Regarding the study as a whole: Relapsed/refractory patients reportedly had lower baseline diversity than newly diagnosed patients.

The CDR3 consists of 15 residues. V gave up 2 bases and J gave up 1 base; unmatched junction bases: 4. The germline V gene has CDR1 MNHEY and CDR2 SMNVEV (reference sequence). Remarks on this clone: What it binds is unknown.

Time point meaning: cycle 4 day 1 (C4D1), after less than 7 weeks of nivolumab. Every patient had relapsed following autologous stem cell transplantation, and cohorts differed in brentuximab vedotin exposure. TCRdb's table, derived via immunoSEQ multiplex PCR, lists solely in-frame clones and lacks some. This sample carries about 24,000 clones, under 75% of them seen once, and the ten largest clones take around 27%. The TCR originated in a human donor with classical Hodgkin lymphoma. V and J are TRBV27 and TRBJ2-5; 7 bases are shared with TRBD1. The specimen comprised peripheral blood mononuclear cells (PBMCs), sampled before the fourth cycle of nivolumab. The CDR3 DNA follows: TGTGCCAGCAGTTTAAACAGGGGACCCCAAGAGACCCAGTACTTC. Protein product: CASSLNRGPQETQYF.